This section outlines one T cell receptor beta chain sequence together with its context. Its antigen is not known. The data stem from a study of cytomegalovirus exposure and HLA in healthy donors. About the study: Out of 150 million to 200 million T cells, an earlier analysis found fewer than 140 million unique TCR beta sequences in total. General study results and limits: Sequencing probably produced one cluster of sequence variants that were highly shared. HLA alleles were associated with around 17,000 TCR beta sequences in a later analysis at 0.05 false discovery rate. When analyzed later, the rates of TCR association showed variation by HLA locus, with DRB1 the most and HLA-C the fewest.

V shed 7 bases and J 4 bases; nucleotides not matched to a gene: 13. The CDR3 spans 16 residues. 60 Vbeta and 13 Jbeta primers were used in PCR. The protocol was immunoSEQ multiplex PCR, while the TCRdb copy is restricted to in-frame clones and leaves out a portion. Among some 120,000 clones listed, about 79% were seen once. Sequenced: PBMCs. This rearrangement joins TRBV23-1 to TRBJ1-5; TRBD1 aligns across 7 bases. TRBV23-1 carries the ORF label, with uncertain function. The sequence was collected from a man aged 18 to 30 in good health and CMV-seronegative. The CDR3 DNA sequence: TGCGCCAGCACCCCGAGAGGGGGCAGGGTAAATCAGCCCCAGCATTTT. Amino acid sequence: CASTPRGGRVNQPQHF.